This TCR beta chain was obtained from a study of T cell responses to AZD1222 COVID-19 vaccine. Study-wide results and caveats: The span of vaccine-associated CD4 TCRs extended across spike, with dominance at 160-218 and 743-854. Increased Spike-specific TCR breadth and depth were observed after two AZD1222 doses.

The CDR3 has 15 amino acids. The germline gives CDR1 SGHRS, CDR2 YFSETQ. Between the trimmed V and J ends, which lost 4 bases and 5 bases, there was a span of 16 bases. In the case of this clone: Its matching antigen is unknown.

Libraries were prepared by immunoSEQ multiplex PCR; TCRdb keeps only in-frame clonotypes and omits some of them. The table lists about 130,000 clones, roughly 88% of them singletons. The clonotype comes from an adult in good health. This chain links TRBV5-1 with TRBJ1-5; maybe TRBD1 (6 bases). The sample here was peripheral blood, taken on day 0 of AZD1222 vaccination. CDR3 sequence: CASSPTGAPYQPQHF. As DNA, the CDR3 is TGCGCCAGCAGCCCTACGGGGGCCCCGTATCAGCCCCAGCATTTT.